The 16 T cell receptor beta chains below come from one sample, sequenced in a study of beta chain features in type 1 diabetes. As every portion of the isolated RNA was reverse transcribed, the sequencing read expressed TCRB transcripts. Using immunoSEQ multiplex PCR, the repertoire was profiled, and TCRdb retains in-frame clones only, with some absent. The sample has about 130,000 clones, around a tenth seen once. Sequencing input: central memory CD4+ T cells from blood. These receptor sequences come from a man aged 18 to 29 in good health.

The genes are TRBV30 and TRBJ2-3, with 7 bases identical to TRBD1. The ends lost 1 base at V and 6 bases at J; junction bases unmatched: 7. The CDR3 has 14 residues. Germline lookup yields CDR1 GTSNPN and CDR2 SVGIG (reference sequence). The CDR3 bases are TGTGCCTGGAGTGGTCTAGGGGGCGCCGATACGCAGTATTTT. As protein: CAWSGLGGADTQYF.

This clone was observed a few times. V gene TRBV6-6 combines with J gene TRBJ2-3, with 9 bases fitting TRBD1. The germline V gene encodes CDR1 MNHNY and CDR2 SVGAGI (reference sequence). With 5 bases clipped from V and 0 bases from J, the junction kept 6 bases outside the gene matches. This CDR3 is 16 amino acids long. CDR3 in DNA: TGTGCCAGCAGTATTGGGACAGGGTCTAGCACAGATACGCAGTATTTT. Encoded protein: CASSIGTGSSTDTQYF.

The rearrangement uses TRBV6-1 and TRBJ2-7; tentatively, D is TRBD1 (6 bases). V lost 1 base, J lost 5 bases, and 18 bases lay in between. Per the germline V gene, CDR1 is MNHNS and CDR2 is SASEGT. This CDR3 contains 16 residues. CDR3 nucleotide sequence: TGTGCCAGCAGTGAAGAGTTTGACAGGCTCCCCCACGAGCAGTACTTC. Translated, it gives CASSEEFDRLPHEQYF.

This clone was found a few times. The genes are TRBV6-5 and TRBJ1-2; 10 nucleotides agree with TRBD1. Germline-derived CDR1 and CDR2 are MNHEY and SVGAGI. With 6 bases clipped from V and 4 bases from J, the junction kept 8 bases outside the gene matches. The CDR3 runs to 15 residues. As DNA, the CDR3 is TGTGCCAGCAGAGGGACAGGGGAACTTGGCTATGGCTACACCTTC. The encoded protein is CASRGTGELGYGYTF.

The CDR3: CASSILAGGQETQYF. The CDR3 region has the DNA TGTGCCAGCAGCATCTTAGCGGGGGGACAAGAGACCCAGTACTTC. The V gene is TRBV7-2, the J gene TRBJ2-5; 10 bases map to TRBD2. After removal of 5 bases from V and 2 bases from J, the junction contained 5 bases not matched to a gene. The CDR3 sequence is 15 residues long. The germline V gene encodes CDR1 SGHTA and CDR2 FQGNSA.

This chain links TRBV18 with TRBJ1-5; D might be TRBD1 (6 bases). Per germline, CDR1 KGHSH and CDR2 LQKENI. Trimming removed 6 bases from V and 5 bases from J, with 11 bases in between. CDR3 length: 13 residues. CDR3: CASSGDIDQPQHF. The CDR3 DNA reads TGTGCCAGCTCCGGGGACATCGATCAGCCCCAGCATTTT.

This clone has only a few counts. The J gene is TRBJ1-1, the V gene TRBV6-5, with D unclear. Germline V CDR1 and CDR2: MNHEY, SVGAGI. The CDR3 has 14 amino acids. V lost 1 base, J lost 1 base, and 7 bases lay in between. CDR3 in DNA: TGTGCCAGCAGTTACTACCCAGGGAACACTGAAGCTTTCTTT. Encoded protein: CASSYYPGNTEAFF.

This clone was seen only a few times. The V call is TRBV4-2, the J call TRBJ2-7; a possible D gene is TRBD2 (5 bases). V gave up 0 bases and J gave up 5 bases, with 14 bases separating them. CDR1 and CDR2 from the germline V gene are LGHNA and YNFKEQ. The CDR3 spans 15 residues. The CDR3 sequence: CASSQDSSSWDEQYF. CDR3 in DNA: TGTGCCAGCAGCCAAGATTCGTCTAGCTGGGACGAGCAGTACTTC.

The rearrangement joins TRBV6-5 to TRBJ2-1; possible D gene TRBD2, 5 bases. CDR3 length equals 13 residues. Germline CDR1 and CDR2: MNHEY and SVGAGI. The V end lost 7 bases, the J end lost 7 bases, and 14 bases lay between the germline ends. This CDR3 is CASTKLGYNEQFF. DNA of the CDR3: TGTGCCAGCACCAAACTAGGCTATAATGAGCAGTTCTTC.

This rearrangement joins TRBV15 to TRBJ2-1, with TRBD2 as a possible D gene (7 bases). The length of the CDR3 is 15 residues. Trimming took off 0 bases at V and 5 bases at J, with 11 bases between the two ends. Germline assignment: CDR1 LNHNV and CDR2 YYDKDF (reference sequence). Here the CDR3 DNA reads TGTGCCACCAGCAGAGAGGGCGGGGGCAACAATGAGCAGTTCTTC. Its protein is CATSREGGGNNEQFF. Full variable domain (missing parts from reference TRBV15 and TRBJ2-1): DAMVIQNPRYQVTQFGKPVTLSCSQTLNHNVMYWYQQKSSQAPKLLFHYYDKDFNNEADTPDNFQSRRPNTSFCFLDIRSPGLGDTAMYLCATSREGGGNNEQFFGPGTRLTVL.

V is TRBV28 and J is TRBJ2-5; TRBD1 aligns across 8 bases. The J call may be faulty, since TRBJ2-7 better matches the DNA end. Germline-derived CDR1 and CDR2 are MDHEN and SYDVKM. The CDR3 spans 14 residues. CDR3 DNA sequence: TGTGCCAGCAGTCCAACCCACAGGGGGTACGAGCAGTACTTC. It translates to CASSPTHRGYEQYF.

This clone was seen many times. CDR3 region: CASSQDLIRNYGYTF. CDR3 nucleotide sequence: TGCGCCAGCAGCCAAGATCTTATCAGGAACTATGGCTACACCTTC. The V gene is TRBV4-1, the J gene TRBJ1-2; D is uncertain. The germline V gene has CDR1 MGHRA and CDR2 YSYEKL. Trimming stripped 0 bases from V and 2 bases from J, with 10 bases between. This CDR3 region has 15 residues.

This clone was recorded only once. The V and J genes are TRBV27 and TRBJ2-5; TRBD1 matches 10 bases. V lost 8 bases, J lost 4 bases, and 7 bases stayed unmatched. The germline CDR1 and CDR2 sequences are MNHEY and SMNVEV (reference sequence). This CDR3 is 14 amino acids long. CDR3 nucleotide sequence: TGTGCCAGCTGGCCTAGGACAGGGGGAGAGACCCAGTACTTC. Its protein product is CASWPRTGGETQYF.

The sample holds many counts of this clone. The chain uses TRBV5-4 and TRBJ1-6, with TRBD1 as a possible D gene (6 bases). The CDR3 covers 15 residues. With 0 bases removed from V and 5 bases from J, the gap between germline ends came to 9 bases. Germline CDR1 is SGHNT and CDR2 is YYREEE (reference sequence). In DNA, the CDR3 is TGTGCCAGCAGCTTGGGGCAGGGGAATAATTCACCCCTCCACTTT. The encoded protein is CASSLGQGNNSPLHF. Full variable domain (outside the CDR3, taken from reference TRBV5-4 and TRBJ1-6): ETGVTQSPTHLIKTRGQQVTLRCSSQSGHNTVSWYQQALGQGPQFIFQYYREEENGRGNFPPRFSGLQFPNYSSELNVNALELDDSALYLCASSLGQGNNSPLHFGNGTRLTVT.

The sample holds a few counts of this clone. This chain connects TRBV4-2 to TRBJ2-5; TRBD1 matches at 7 bases. Unmatched junction bases numbered 8, after V lost 3 bases and J lost 4 bases. CDR1 LGHNA and CDR2 YNFKEQ come from the germline V gene. The CDR3 is 15 residues long. The CDR3 DNA follows: TGTGCCAGCAGCCAGCCTCCAGGGGGTGGAGAGACCCAGTACTTC. It yields the protein CASSQPPGGGETQYF.

In this sample, this clone turned up once. The chain carries TRBV5-3 and TRBJ2-1, with 13 positions matching TRBD2. Being an ORF, TRBV5-3 has a function that is uncertain. V shed 0 bases and J 8 bases; nucleotides not matched to a gene: 8. This CDR3 is 17 amino acids long. This CDR3 reads CARSLETSGGACYEQFF. The DNA for the CDR3 is TGTGCCAGAAGCTTGGAAACTAGCGGGGGGGCCTGTTATGAGCAGTTCTTC.